The rows below give T cell receptor beta chains drawn from one sample of a study of blood T cells in healthy people across ages. In TCRdb, the 5' RACE reads were re-called with MiXCR into one record per CDR3 protein. The sample contains around 780,000 distinct CDR3 sequences, roughly 56% of which appear only once. Sample: blood. Receptor source: a middle-aged man in good health. Both conserved end residues are part of each CDR3. The order of the fields is clone size, V gene, J gene, D gene, CDR3 DNA, CDR3 protein. The D gene is left open where the match is weak. For some rows the clone size is stated as once, few or many, or as a class when expanded; others skip it.

few	TRBV28	TRBJ1-6	-	TGTGCCAGCACCCAAAGAGGACGGTTAAATTCACCCCTCCACTTT	CASTQRGRLNSPLHF
-	TRBV29-1	TRBJ2-7	-	TGCAGCGTTGAGGGCTTCACGGACGAGCAGTACTTC	CSVEGFTDEQYF
-	TRBV6-5	TRBJ1-2	-	TGTGCCAGCAGGACCGTTAACTATGGCTACACCTTC	CASRTVNYGYTF
-	TRBV28	TRBJ1-2	TRBD1	TGTGCCAGCAGTGGGACAGGGCTTACCCACGGTGGCTACACCTTC	CASSGTGLTHGGYTF
few	TRBV7-2	TRBJ2-7	-	TGTGCCAGCAGCCGAGAGACAGGTCCTGGGAGCTCCTACGAGCAGTACTTC	CASSRETGPGSSYEQYF
few	TRBV6-2/TRBV6-3	TRBJ2-7	TRBD2	TGTGCCAGCATTGGACTAGCGGGAGGCTACGAGCAGTACTTC	CASIGLAGGYEQYF
-	TRBV6-2/TRBV6-3	TRBJ2-1	TRBD1	TGTGCCAGCAGTTATCAACAGGGGCCCCATGAGCAGTTCTTC	CASSYQQGPHEQFF
-	TRBV7-3	TRBJ2-1	-	TGTGCCAGCAGCTCGACTAATAACAATGAGCAGTTCTTC	CASSSTNNNEQFF
-	TRBV9	TRBJ1-5	-	TGTGCCAGCAGTGTGGGTAGCAATCAGCCCCAGCATTTT	CASSVGSNQPQHF
-	TRBV6-6	TRBJ1-1	-	TGTGCCAGCACCGCGGGGCAGGGGAACACTGAAGCTTTCTTT	CASTAGQGNTEAFF
-	TRBV19	TRBJ1-1	-	TGTGCCAGTAGTGGCGCAGGGCGGGACACTGAAGCTTTCTTT	CASSGAGRDTEAFF
-	TRBV10-3	TRBJ2-3	-	TGTGCCATCAGTGAGCTTGGCGGGGGCGCAGATACGCAGTATTTT	CAISELGGGADTQYF
-	TRBV6-2/TRBV6-3	TRBJ1-5	TRBD1	TGTGCCAGCAGACCGGGACAGGGGAGACATGGCAATCAGCCCCAGCATTTT	CASRPGQGRHGNQPQHF
many	TRBV29-1	TRBJ2-7	TRBD1	TGCAGCGTTCGGACAGGGGAGTCCTACGAGCAGTACTTC	CSVRTGESYEQYF
few	TRBV7-2	TRBJ2-1	-	TGTGCCAGCAACCTGGCTTCGCACTACAATGAGCAGTTCTTC	CASNLASHYNEQFF
few	TRBV12-3/TRBV12-4	TRBJ2-7	-	TGTGCCAGCAGTTTTACTAGTATCCACGAGCAGTACTTC	CASSFTSIHEQYF
few	TRBV15	TRBJ2-6	-	TGTGCCACCAGCCCCCGAGAGGGATCCTGGGCTGGGGCCAACGTCCTGACTTTC	CATSPREGSWAGANVLTF
-	TRBV9	TRBJ2-3	-	TGTGCCAGCAGCAGACGCCAGGATACGCAGTATTTT	CASSRRQDTQYF
-	TRBV12-3/TRBV12-4	TRBJ2-7	TRBD1	TGTGCCAGCAGTCGGGGACAGGCCTTCTCCGAGCAGTACTTC	CASSRGQAFSEQYF
-	TRBV9	TRBJ2-5	TRBD2	TGTGCCAGCAGCAGGGGAGCTAGCGGTAGAGGTGGGCAGTACTTC	CASSRGASGRGGQYF
-	TRBV28	TRBJ1-5	-	TGTGCCACCTTCAGTAGCAATCAGCCCCAGCATTTT	CATFSSNQPQHF
once	TRBV6-2/TRBV6-3	TRBJ1-1	-	TGTGCCAGCAGTTATTCTAACTTATTCGGGGTCGACACTGAAGCTTTCTTT	CASSYSNLFGVDTEAFF
-	TRBV2	TRBJ2-7	-	TGTGCCAGCACCCTGAATCTATACAATGAGCAGTACTTC	CASTLNLYNEQYF
-	TRBV7-6	TRBJ2-3	-	TGTGCCAGCAGCCCGGAGACGGGTCGGAACACGGATACGCAGTATTTT	CASSPETGRNTDTQYF
-	TRBV10-3	TRBJ2-1	-	TGTGCCACCGCCCAGGGGCACAACAATGAGCAGTTCTTC	CATAQGHNNEQFF
-	TRBV4-1	TRBJ1-1	-	TGCGCCAGCAGCCAAGTCTTTAGCCCAGACACTGAAGCTTTCTTT	CASSQVFSPDTEAFF
-	TRBV2	TRBJ1-2	-	TGTGCCAGCAGTGTAGGTGGCTACACCTTC	CASSVGGYTF
-	TRBV27	TRBJ2-5	-	TGTGCCAGCAGTTTATCGGACGGCAGGGTAGAGACCCAGTACTTC	CASSLSDGRVETQYF
once	TRBV4-3	TRBJ2-3	TRBD2	TGCGCCAGCAGCCAAGATCGAGTAACTAGCGGTATCACCACAGATACGCAGTATTTT	CASSQDRVTSGITTDTQYF
-	TRBV27	TRBJ1-5	-	TGTGCCAGCAGTTCAGTCCGGGGTAATCAGCCCCAGCATTTT	CASSSVRGNQPQHF
-	TRBV5-1	TRBJ2-5	TRBD2	TGCGCCAGCAGCTTGGACCTAGCGGGAGCGAACCAAGAGACCCAGTACTTC	CASSLDLAGANQETQYF
-	TRBV21-1	TRBJ2-7	-	TGTGCCAGCAGCTTGGCCGAGCAGTACTTC	CASSLAEQYF
many	TRBV12-3/TRBV12-4	TRBJ1-2	TRBD1	TGTGCCAGCATCAAAATCGGGACAGCGATGCCCTACACCTTC	CASIKIGTAMPYTF
-	TRBV27	TRBJ2-1	TRBD2	TGTGCCAGCAGTTTGATAGCGGGGGGCCGAAAGCAGTTCTTC	CASSLIAGGRKQFF
few	TRBV2	TRBJ2-4	-	TGTGCCAGCAGTGATGACCTGACAAGTCAGTACTTC	CASSDDLTSQYF
-	TRBV27	TRBJ2-6	-	TGTGCCAGCAGGACCCTGTGGTACGGGGCCAACGTCCTGACTTTC	CASRTLWYGANVLTF
-	TRBV27	TRBJ2-6	-	TGTGCCAGCAGTTTAGCGAACTCTGGGGCCAACGTCCTGACTTTC	CASSLANSGANVLTF
few	TRBV30	TRBJ2-5	TRBD1	TGTGCCTGGAGTGTAATCGGGCAGGGGGCTGAGACCCAGTACTTC	CAWSVIGQGAETQYF
few	TRBV7-2	TRBJ1-5	TRBD1	TGTGCCAGCAGCTTACCGCAGGGGGGGTTGGAGCCCCAGCATTTT	CASSLPQGGLEPQHF
-	TRBV6-2/TRBV6-3	TRBJ1-4	-	TGTGCCAGCAGTCCGATTATAACAACTAATGAAAAACTGTTTTTT	CASSPIITTNEKLFF
-	TRBV7-9	TRBJ1-4	TRBD1	TGTGCCAGCAGCCTTGGACAGGGCTTGTCGAATGAAAAACTGTTTTTT	CASSLGQGLSNEKLFF
-	TRBV6-5	TRBJ1-1	-	TGTGCCACCCACAAGTCTGAGCGGACAGAAGCTTTCTTT	CATHKSERTEAFF
-	TRBV20-1	TRBJ2-6	-	TGCAGTGCTAGCGTGGGGTCCGGGGCCAACGTCCTGACTTTC	CSASVGSGANVLTF
-	TRBV20-1	TRBJ2-7	-	TGCAGTGCTAGGGAATCGAGGGGCGGGGGCTTATACGAGCAGTACTTC	CSARESRGGGLYEQYF
few	TRBV28	TRBJ1-4	-	TGTGCCAGCACGTCAGGGGTAGAAAAACTGTTTTTT	CASTSGVEKLFF
once	TRBV24-1	TRBJ2-5	-	TGTGCCACCAGTGAGAGCCGGCAGGGGCGGTCGCCCCAGTACTTC	CATSESRQGRSPQYF
-	TRBV29-1	TRBJ2-1	TRBD2	TGCAGCGCCGATACTAGCGGGAGTAGGGAGCAGTTCTTC	CSADTSGSREQFF
few	TRBV4-2	TRBJ2-3	-	TGTGCCAGCAGCCAAGATCATTCGCGGGCAATCACAGATACGCAGTATTTT	CASSQDHSRAITDTQYF
few	TRBV7-2	TRBJ2-3	-	TGTGCCAGCAGCTTAGCGCTAGCGACAAGCACAGATACGCAGTATTTT	CASSLALATSTDTQYF
-	TRBV6-6	TRBJ2-5	-	TGTGCCAGCAGGTCAGGGGACGTCGGGGAGACCCAGTACTTC	CASRSGDVGETQYF
few	TRBV28	TRBJ2-3	-	TGTGCCAGCAGGTCACCTAGGCCCCATCCCACGGAAGATACGCAGTATTTT	CASRSPRPHPTEDTQYF
-	TRBV6-5	TRBJ2-4	-	TGTGCCAGCAGTTACTCGAGAACAGGGCTCGACATTCAGTACTTC	CASSYSRTGLDIQYF
few	TRBV7-6	TRBJ2-7	-	TGTGCCAGCAGCTTGCGGTTCCGGGACGGGTACGAGCAGTACTTC	CASSLRFRDGYEQYF
-	TRBV20-1	TRBJ1-1	-	TGCAGTGCTAGAGATATCACTGAAGCTTTCTTT	CSARDITEAFF
few	TRBV29-1	TRBJ2-5	TRBD1	TGCAGCGTTGCGGACAGGGGGCTCGTAGAGACCCAGTACTTC	CSVADRGLVETQYF
few	TRBV29-1	TRBJ2-4	-	TGCAGCGTTGAAGGGCCCAGGGGGATTAGCGGAGGAGCCAAAAACATTCAGTACTTC	CSVEGPRGISGGAKNIQYF
few	TRBV4-2	TRBJ2-3	TRBD1	TGTGCCAGCAGCCAAGAATGGGGAACCGGGACAGGGGTTTCTACGCAGTATTTT	CASSQEWGTGTGVSTQYF
-	TRBV5-1	TRBJ1-1	-	TGCGCCAGCAGCTTGATAGGGGGTGAAGCTTTCTTT	CASSLIGGEAFF
-	TRBV6-5	TRBJ2-3	-	TGTGCCAGTAAAAGCGAGGGGCGCACAGAGACGCAGTATTTT	CASKSEGRTETQYF
-	TRBV6-5	TRBJ2-5	-	TGTGCCAGCAGTCCAACACAGGGGGGGCAAGAGACCCAGTACTTC	CASSPTQGGQETQYF